The sample holds a few counts of the clone carrying this T cell receptor beta chain. TCRdb analysed the RT-PCR reads with MiXCR anew, one entry per CDR3 protein. The table records about 680,000 distinct CDR3 sequences, 12% to 15% of them present only once. V was shortened by 2 bases and J by 7 bases, with 14 bases between the two germline ends. The CDR3 length is 14 residues. CDR1 and CDR2 (germline): SGHTA, FQGTGA. This TCR derives from a female donor in good health, serving as a healthy control. J is TRBJ2-5 and V is TRBV7-3; D tentatively fits TRBD1 or TRBD2 (5 bases each). Sequenced material: memory CD4+ T cells from blood. The CDR3 sequence: CASSLGDPRGTQYF. CDR3 nucleotides: TGTGCCAGCAGCTTAGGGGACCCCCGGGGGACCCAGTACTTC.